These 18 T cell receptor beta chains originate from one sample sequenced in a study of cytomegalovirus exposure and HLA in healthy donors. The PCR had 60 Vbeta and 13 Jbeta primers. Clones were read by immunoSEQ multiplex PCR, and TCRdb kept only the in-frame ones, dropping some. The data contain about 180,000 clones, 70% to 80% of them seen just once; the ten biggest clones take up about 1.5%. Sequencing was carried out using PBMCs. These receptors all come from a woman aged 30 to 39 in good health and CMV-seropositive.

CDR3 in DNA: TGTGCCAGCAGCCCCCGGACAGGGAAGGAAGAGACCCAGTACTTC. Translation: CASSPRTGKEETQYF. V gene TRBV9 combines with J gene TRBJ2-5; the match to TRBD1 covers 8 bases. CDR3 length: 15 residues. Germline loops: CDR1 SGDLS, CDR2 YYNGEE. The J segment lost 3 bases and the V segment lost 4 bases, leaving 8 bases of the junction unmatched. The full variable domain, in which reference TRBV9 and TRBJ2-5 provide the parts outside the CDR3, is DSGVTQTPKHLITATGQRVTLRCSPRSGDLSVYWYQQSLDQGLQFLIQYYNGEERAKGNILERFSAQQFPDLHSELNLSSLELGDSALYFCASSPRTGKEETQYFGPGTRLLVL.

This clone was observed a few times. The rearrangement uses TRBV29-1 and TRBJ1-1; the D gene is possibly TRBD1 (5 bases). V lost 4 bases and J 0 bases, leaving 9 bases between the germline ends. The CDR3 length is 13 residues. Per the germline V gene, CDR1 is SQVTM and CDR2 is ANQGSEA. The CDR3, as DNA: TGCAGCGTTGGAGGACAAGTGAACACTGAAGCTTTCTTT. It encodes CSVGGQVNTEAFF.

This clone has more than one count but fewer than ten. This sequence joins TRBV5-4 and TRBJ1-1; TRBD1 is a possible D gene (5 bases). CDR3 length: 13 residues. The V gene's germline CDR1 is SGHNT and CDR2 YYREEE (reference sequence). Trimming shortened V by 0 bases and J by 6 bases, and 9 bases separated the two germline ends. The CDR3 spells CASSLVGTAEAFF. CDR3 nucleotides: TGTGCCAGCAGCTTGGTGGGGACTGCTGAAGCTTTCTTT.

The chain joins TRBV6-6 to TRBJ2-2; no clear D. This CDR3 contains 15 residues. CDR1 and CDR2 (germline): MNHNY, SVGAGI (reference sequence). Trimming took 0 bases from V and 1 from J, leaving 6 bases between them. Here the CDR3 DNA reads TGTGCCAGCAGTTACTCGAGACAGAACACCGGGGAGCTGTTTTTT. Translated, it gives CASSYSRQNTGELFF.

The chain joins TRBV2 to TRBJ2-1, with D uncertain. V lost 7 bases to trimming and J lost 0 bases, with 10 bases between them. This CDR3 contains 14 residues. Per germline, CDR1 SNHLY and CDR2 FYNNEI. CDR3 in DNA: TGTGCCAGCATAGGCGGAGACTCCTACAATGAGCAGTTCTTC. It is translated as CASIGGDSYNEQFF.

In DNA form, the CDR3 reads TGTGCCAGCAGCCCCCCTGCGGGGGGATCCAGCTCTGGGGCCAACGTCCTGACTTTC. It translates to CASSPPAGGSSSGANVLTF. The chain combines TRBV5-6 with TRBJ2-6; 8 nucleotides align to TRBD2. CDR3 size: 19 residues. Germline V gene lookup returns CDR1 SGHDT and CDR2 YYEEEE. The J segment lost 0 bases and the V segment lost 4 bases, leaving 12 bases of the junction unmatched.

The table lists this clone with a few counts. V and J are TRBV27 and TRBJ2-2; 7 nucleotides agree with TRBD2. CDR1 is MNHEY, CDR2 SMNVEV, per germline (reference sequence). The junction had 6 bases not matched to a gene; V was cut back by 5 bases and J by 0 bases. The CDR3 consists of 16 residues. Here the CDR3 DNA reads TGTGCCAGCAGTCTCCCAGCGGGATCGAACACCGGGGAGCTGTTTTTT. Amino acid sequence: CASSLPAGSNTGELFF.

This rearrangement joins TRBV9 to TRBJ2-7; 10 positions agree with TRBD1. Losses at the gene ends were 6 bases for V and 5 bases for J; bases not matched to a gene: 14. In germline, CDR1 is SGDLS, CDR2 YYNGEE. The CDR3 is 16 amino acids. The CDR3 is CASTRSPDRGPHEQYF. The CDR3 coding sequence is TGTGCCAGCACCCGTAGCCCCGACAGGGGGCCCCACGAGCAGTACTTC.

The chain employs TRBV11-3 and TRBJ2-2; D might be TRBD1 (6 bases). This CDR3 is 14 amino acids long. V gave up 5 bases and J gave up 3 bases, with 10 bases separating them. Germline CDR1 is SGHNT and CDR2 is YENEEA. The CDR3 DNA reads TGTGCCAGCAGCGCATACAGGGACACCGGGGAGCTGTTTTTT. Translated: CASSAYRDTGELFF.

This chain links TRBV9 with TRBJ1-3; maybe TRBD1 (6 bases). V lost 5 bases, J lost 0 bases, and 9 bases lay in between. In germline, CDR1 is SGDLS, CDR2 YYNGEE. This CDR3 region has 14 residues. For the CDR3, the DNA is TGTGCCAGCAGGGGAGGGGGCTCTGGAAACACCATATATTTT. Its translation: CASRGGGSGNTIYF. The full variable domain, with the rest looked up from reference TRBV9 and TRBJ1-3, is DSGVTQTPKHLITATGQRVTLRCSPRSGDLSVYWYQQSLDQGLQFLIQYYNGEERAKGNILERFSAQQFPDLHSELNLSSLELGDSALYFCASRGGGSGNTIYFGEGSWLTVV.

This clone was seen a few times. Its ends do not fully match the called genes, so a read error is possible. The V call is TRBV9, the J call TRBJ2-7, with TRBD2 matching 12 bases. The CDR3 has 14 residues. CDR1 and CDR2 (germline): SGDLS, YYNGEE. The CDR3 sequence: CASSVDRTSGAQVF. Written as DNA, the CDR3 is TGTGCCAGCAGCGTAGATAGGACTAGCGGGGCCCAGGTGTTC.

This clone was detected only a few times. The gene calls are TRBV7-8 and TRBJ2-7, with 7 bases matching TRBD2. There are 14 residues in the CDR3. Trimming removed 3 bases from V and 2 bases from J; junction bases left unmatched: 4. Germline loops: CDR1 SGHVS, CDR2 FQNEAQ. CDR3 sequence: CASSFSSGTYEQYF. CDR3 nucleotides: TGTGCCAGCAGCTTTTCTAGCGGTACCTACGAGCAGTACTTC. Drawing the rest from reference TRBV7-8 and TRBJ2-7, the complete variable domain is GAGVSQSPRYKVAKRGQDVALRCDPISGHVSLFWYQQALGQGPEFLTYFQNEAQLDKSGLPSDRFFAERPEGSVSTLKIQRTQQEDSAVYLCASSFSSGTYEQYFGPGTRLTVT.

V and J are TRBV5-1 and TRBJ2-5; 8 positions agree with TRBD2. In germline, CDR1 is SGHRS, CDR2 YFSETQ. The CDR3 extends over 15 amino acids. V gave up 1 base and J gave up 5 bases; unmatched junction bases: 7. The DNA of the CDR3 is TGCGCCAGCAGCTTGTCCGAGCGGGAGAGCGAGACCCAGTACTTC. It is translated as CASSLSERESETQYF. Together with reference TRBV5-1 and TRBJ2-5, the CDR3 gives the full variable domain: KAGVTQTPRYLIKTRGQQVTLSCSPISGHRSVSWYQQTPGQGLQFLFEYFSETQRNKGNFPGRFSGRQFSNSRSEMNVSTLELGDSALYLCASSLSERESETQYFGPGTRLLVL.

V is TRBV28 and J is TRBJ1-2; D is unclear. CDR1 MDHEN and CDR2 SYDVKM come from the germline V gene. This CDR3 region has 11 residues. V lost 4 bases and J 4 bases, leaving 4 bases between the germline ends. The CDR3 DNA reads as TGTGCCAGCAGTTCTGTCTATGGCTACACCTTC. Its translation: CASSSVYGYTF.

The chain carries TRBV7-6 and TRBJ2-5; 8 bases agree with TRBD1. The CDR3 is 14 residues long. V was pared by 4 bases and J by 5 bases, with 6 bases of the junction left unmatched. CDR1 is SGHVS, CDR2 FNYEAQ, per germline. The CDR3 loop is CASSYGQGRETQYF. CDR3 in DNA: TGTGCCAGCAGCTACGGACAGGGCAGGGAGACCCAGTACTTC.

The chain carries TRBV11-3 and TRBJ2-5; 10 bases line up with TRBD2. V shed 8 bases and J 1 base; nucleotides not matched to a gene: 10. Germline CDR1 is SGHNT and CDR2 is YENEEA. This CDR3 region has 16 residues. The CDR3 spells CASSPNSGGTQETQYF. CDR3 nucleotide sequence: TGTGCCAGCTCTCCGAATAGCGGGGGGACCCAAGAGACCCAGTACTTC.

This clone was observed once. This sequence joins TRBV6-5 and TRBJ2-7, with 7 bases matching TRBD1. This CDR3 is 15 amino acids long. From germline, CDR1 is MNHEY and CDR2 SVGAGI. V shed 6 bases and J 7 bases; nucleotides not matched to a gene: 15. The CDR3 loop reads CASRDWTGGSEEQYF. In DNA, the CDR3 is TGTGCCAGCAGAGACTGGACAGGCGGCTCGGAAGAGCAGTACTTC.

This clone was counted a few times. The chain recombines TRBV4-1 with TRBJ1-4, with no clear D. V was trimmed by 4 bases and J by 3 bases, leaving 15 bases between them. The germline V gene encodes CDR1 MGHRA and CDR2 YSYEKL. The CDR3 covers 16 residues. The CDR3 DNA reads as TGCGCCAGCAGCCGACTAGGCCCAGGCCCTAATGAAAAACTGTTTTTT. Translated, it gives CASSRLGPGPNEKLFF.